This T cell receptor beta chain is from a study of cytomegalovirus exposure and HLA in healthy donors. Broader study findings: Sequencing artifact likely explains a cluster of highly shared sequence variants.

With regard to this clone: The target antigen is unknown.

Use of 60 Vbeta and 13 Jbeta primers characterized the PCR. Sequencing was performed with immunoSEQ multiplex PCR; in TCRdb, only in-frame clones are kept and a portion is missing. The sample contains 150,000 to 200,000 clones, around 78% of which appear only once. The source of this sequence is a man younger than 45 in good health and CMV-seronegative. Sequenced input: PBMCs.

The CDR3 sequence is CASSRNSISGRNTEAFF. CDR3 bases: TGTGCCAGCAGTCGCAACTCGATCAGCGGACGGAACACTGAAGCTTTCTTT. V gene TRBV27 combines with J gene TRBJ1-1; no firm D call. Germline V gene lookup returns CDR1 MNHEY and CDR2 SMNVEV (reference sequence). V lost 5 bases and J lost 1, with 20 bases in between. The CDR3 is made up of 17 amino acids.